This T cell receptor (beta chain) was sequenced during a study of long-term antiretroviral therapy in people with HIV. Study-level points and caveats: Before ART, certain clones expanded, and these dominated the repertoire at all time points. HIV repertoires showed narrower CDR3 length ranges than controls.

Every one of the donors gave at least one pre-ART PBMC sample and at least two post-ART PBMC samples. Survey-level immunoSEQ v3.0 assays were run. Measured with immunoSEQ multiplex PCR; TCRdb has only the in-frame clones, and not every one. The table lists about 19,000 clones, around 86% of them singletons, with about 10% in the top ten. This CDR3 region has 13 residues. Trimming pared 2 bases from V and 2 bases from J, leaving 7 bases between. Germline loops: CDR1 SGHTA, CDR2 FQGNSA. Worth noting for this clone: The antigen remains unidentified.

The chain uses TRBV7-2 and TRBJ2-7; no reliable D call. The starting material was unsorted PBMCs, obtained 0.5 years after starting antiretroviral therapy. The receptor comes from a man aged 35 to 55 with HIV. The CDR3 nucleotides read TGTGCCAGCAGCTTACGGCAGCCCTACGAGCAGTACTTC. Translating it yields CASSLRQPYEQYF.